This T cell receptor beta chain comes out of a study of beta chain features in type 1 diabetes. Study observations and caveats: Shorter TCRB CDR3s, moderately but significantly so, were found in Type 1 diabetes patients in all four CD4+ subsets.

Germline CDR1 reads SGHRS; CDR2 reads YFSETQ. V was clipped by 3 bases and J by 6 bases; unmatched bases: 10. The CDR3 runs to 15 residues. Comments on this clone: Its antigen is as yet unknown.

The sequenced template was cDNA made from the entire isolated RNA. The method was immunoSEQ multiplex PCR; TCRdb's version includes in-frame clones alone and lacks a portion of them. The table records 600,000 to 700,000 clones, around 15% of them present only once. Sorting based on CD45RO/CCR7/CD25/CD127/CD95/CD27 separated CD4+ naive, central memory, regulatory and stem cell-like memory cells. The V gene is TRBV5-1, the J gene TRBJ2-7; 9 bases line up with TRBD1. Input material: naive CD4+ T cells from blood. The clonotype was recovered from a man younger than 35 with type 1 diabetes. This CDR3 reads CASSSPGQGRGEQYF. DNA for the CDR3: TGCGCCAGCAGCTCTCCGGGACAGGGAAGGGGCGAGCAGTACTTC. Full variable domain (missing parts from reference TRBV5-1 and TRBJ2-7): KAGVTQTPRYLIKTRGQQVTLSCSPISGHRSVSWYQQTPGQGLQFLFEYFSETQRNKGNFPGRFSGRQFSNSRSEMNVSTLELGDSALYLCASSSPGQGRGEQYFGPGTRLTVT.